This T cell receptor beta chain was observed in a study of regulatory T cells in long-lasting Graves disease. This CDR3 region has 16 residues. The V and J ends lost 4 bases and 1 base, in that order; junction bases with no gene match: 4. Germline V gene sequence: CDR1 SEHNR, CDR2 FQNEAQ (reference sequence). Time point here: persistent/refractory GD, antithyroid drugs over 5 years with positive TRAb. RNA extracted from PBMCs served as the sequencing template. Those enrolled as patients came out of an endocrinology department in Xi'an, China. According to the study, TCR beta libraries were built with iRepertoire HTBI primers and CDR3-region Arm-PCR. TCRdb passed the multiplex PCR reads through MiXCR, listing each CDR3 protein once. This repertoire shows approximately 500,000 distinct CDR3 sequences, about 22% found once; its top ten account for about 6.6%. This clonotype has just a few counts.

This material consisted of peripheral blood mononuclear cells (PBMCs), taken when the disease was refractory, from a patient treated with antithyroid drugs. The clonotype was recovered from a female donor with Graves disease. This chain joins TRBV7-9 and TRBJ1-1, with 12 bases identical to TRBD1. CDR3 region: CASSSGTGGGNTEAFF. DNA for the CDR3: TGTGCCAGCAGCTCGGGGACAGGGGGCGGGAACACTGAAGCTTTCTTT.